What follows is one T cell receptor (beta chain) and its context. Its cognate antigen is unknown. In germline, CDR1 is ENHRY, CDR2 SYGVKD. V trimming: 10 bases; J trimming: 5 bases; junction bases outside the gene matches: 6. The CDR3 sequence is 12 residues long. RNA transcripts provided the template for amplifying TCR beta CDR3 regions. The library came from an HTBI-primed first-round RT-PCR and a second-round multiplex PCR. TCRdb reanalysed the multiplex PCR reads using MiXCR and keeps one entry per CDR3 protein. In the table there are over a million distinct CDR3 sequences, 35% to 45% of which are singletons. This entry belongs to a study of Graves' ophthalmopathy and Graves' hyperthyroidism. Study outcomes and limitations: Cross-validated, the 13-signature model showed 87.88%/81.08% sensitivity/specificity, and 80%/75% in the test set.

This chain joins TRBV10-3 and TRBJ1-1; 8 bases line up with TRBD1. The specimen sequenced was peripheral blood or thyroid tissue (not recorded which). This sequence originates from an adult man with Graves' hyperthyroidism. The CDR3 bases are TGTGCCACCAGGGACAGGCAGACTGAAGCTTTCTTT. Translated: CATRDRQTEAFF.